The clone carrying this TCR beta chain was observed a few times. Its specificity is unknown. The data were taken from a study of identical twins. Overall study findings and caveats: The study based its conclusions on cross-sectional statistical analysis and did not follow the same donors.

The CDR3 covers 13 residues. The ends lost 5 bases at V and 3 bases at J; junction bases unmatched: 2. The germline gives CDR1 PRHDT, CDR2 FYEKMQ (reference sequence). TCRdb redid the calling of the 5' RACE reads with MiXCR, one entry per CDR3 protein. The data show a few hundred thousand distinct CDR3 sequences, approximately 8.7% seen once. Sequencing input: naive T cells sorted from blood. The rearrangement links TRBV13 to TRBJ2-5; TRBD2 agrees at 8 bases. The TCR sequence derives from a woman aged 45-65 years in good health. Here the CDR3 DNA reads TGTGCCAGCAGCCCGGGACTAGAAGAGACCCAGTACTTC. Encoded protein: CASSPGLEETQYF. Filled out from reference TRBV13 and TRBJ2-5, the complete variable domain reads AAGVIQSPRHLIKEKRETATLKCYPIPRHDTVYWYQQGPGQDPQFLISFYEKMQSDKGSIPDRFSAQQFSDYHSELNMSSLELGDSALYFCASSPGLEETQYFGPGTRLLVL.